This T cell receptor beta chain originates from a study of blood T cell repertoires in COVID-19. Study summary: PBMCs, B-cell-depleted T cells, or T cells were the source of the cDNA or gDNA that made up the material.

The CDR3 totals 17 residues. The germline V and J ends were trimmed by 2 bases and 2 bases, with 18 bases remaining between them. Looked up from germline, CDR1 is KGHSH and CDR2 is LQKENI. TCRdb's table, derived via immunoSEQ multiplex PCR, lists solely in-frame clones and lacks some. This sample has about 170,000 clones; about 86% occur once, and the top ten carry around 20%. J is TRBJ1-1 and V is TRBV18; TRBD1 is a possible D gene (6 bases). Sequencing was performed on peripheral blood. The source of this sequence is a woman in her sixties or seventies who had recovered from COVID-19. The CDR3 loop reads CASSPWGGAELNTEAFF. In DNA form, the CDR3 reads TGTGCCAGCTCACCATGGGGGGGGGCCGAGCTAAACACTGAAGCTTTCTTT.